This TCR beta chain was identified during a study of long-term antiretroviral therapy in people with HIV. Study-wide context: It was about a decade before the 2015 immediate-ART recommendation that the earliest samples were taken. The study's findings and limits: Post-ART samples showed increased diversity that remained below transplant donor control levels.

Note on this clone: Its antigen is not identified.

Investigators performed immunoSEQ version v3.0 at survey level. The method was immunoSEQ multiplex PCR; TCRdb's version includes in-frame clones alone and lacks a portion of them. This table holds 30,000 to 40,000 clones, roughly 76% found once. The receptor was derived from a man between 18 and 35 years old with HIV. The source was unsorted PBMCs, collected 1.5 years after starting antiretroviral therapy.

The CDR3 nucleotides read TGTGCCAGCAGTTCTTCCCTAGCGGGAGAAGCACATGAGCAGTTCTTC. This sequence encodes CASSSSLAGEAHEQFF. The V call is TRBV27, the J call TRBJ2-1, with 10 nucleotides matching TRBD2. Germline CDR1 MNHEY, CDR2 SMNVEV (reference sequence). The trim removed 4 bases at V and 8 bases at J, leaving 11 bases unmatched. CDR3 size: 16 residues.